The entry below gives a single T cell receptor beta chain sequence along with its context. The method was immunoSEQ multiplex PCR; TCRdb's version includes in-frame clones alone and lacks a portion of them. The sample gives fewer than 400,000 clones, just under 90% of which show up once; approximately 1.8% is in the top ten. This entry is derived from a study of blood T cell repertoires in COVID-19. Looking at the study overall: The samples span acute and convalescent COVID-19 from the United States, Italy and Spain.

The CDR3 spans 14 residues. Germline CDR1 and CDR2: SNHLY and FYNNEI. Between the trimmed V and J ends, which lost 1 base and 7 bases, there was a span of 8 bases. This TCR derives from a woman aged 25 to 39 with COVID-19, enrolled during active disease. The V and J genes are TRBV2 and TRBJ1-6; D not certain. Material: peripheral blood. The CDR3 loop reads CASSEGGSNSPLHF. The CDR3 coding sequence is TGTGCCAGCAGTGAAGGCGGTTCCAATTCACCCCTCCACTTT.